This T cell receptor beta chain was documented in a study of blood T cell repertoires in COVID-19. Overall study: The study drew acute and convalescent COVID-19 samples from the United States, Italy and Spain.

Losses at the gene ends were 1 base for V and 1 base for J; bases not matched to a gene: 7. The germline gives CDR1 SGHRS, CDR2 YFSETQ. The CDR3 extends over 17 amino acids. Profiling relied on immunoSEQ multiplex PCR, and the TCRdb table lists in-frame clones only, not all of them. The sample lists about 360,000 clones; about 87% were seen once. The TCR sequence derives from a human donor in a cohort sampled during active COVID-19. This chain links TRBV5-1 with TRBJ2-3; 9 nucleotides align to TRBD2. Sequences were obtained from peripheral blood. The CDR3 is CASSLQAGGSGTDTQYF. CDR3 nucleotides: TGCGCCAGCAGCTTGCAAGCGGGAGGATCGGGCACAGATACGCAGTATTTT.